This entry features one T cell receptor (beta chain) sequence. Its specificity is not known. Donors showed nominal health when sampled, although they likely had unrecorded immune exposures. These data come from a study of cytomegalovirus exposure and HLA in healthy donors. Overall study findings and caveats: The majority of TCR sequences were rare, yet some public TCRs appeared in many donors. The study flagged around 160 TCR beta chains as cytomegalovirus-associated.

Both 60 Vbeta primers and 13 Jbeta primers went into the PCR. The assay was immunoSEQ multiplex PCR, and TCRdb's table has in-frame clones only and misses some. Among some 130,000 clones listed, around 74% were seen once. Trimming cost V 3 bases and J 5 bases; bases outside gene matches: 8. Germline-derived CDR1 and CDR2 are KGHSH and LQKENI. The CDR3 is 16 amino acids. The source is a man in his thirties or forties in good health and CMV-seronegative. This chain joins TRBV18 and TRBJ1-5, with TRBD1 matching over 9 bases. The sample consisted of PBMCs. Here the CDR3 DNA reads TGTGCCAGCTCACCCCCAGGGACAGGGCGTCATCAGCCCCAGCATTTT. It translates to CASSPPGTGRHQPQHF. The whole variable domain, remainder taken from reference TRBV18 and TRBJ1-5, is NAGVMQNPRHLVRRRGQEARLRCSPMKGHSHVYWYRQLPEEGLKFMVYLQKENIIDESGMPKERFSAEFPKEGPSILRIQQVVRGDSAAYFCASSPPGTGRHQPQHFGDGTRLSIL.